The clone carrying this T cell receptor beta chain showed up just a few times. V gave up 5 bases and J gave up 2 bases; unmatched junction bases: 6. Germline assignment: CDR1 SGHTA and CDR2 FQGNSA. The CDR3 contains 16 residues. This sample was taken from a study of blood T cell repertoires in COVID-19. Study in general: Samples came from the United States, Italy and Spain, spanning acute and convalescent COVID-19. PBMCs, B-cell-depleted T cells, or T cells provided the cDNA or gDNA that made up the material.

Clones were read by immunoSEQ multiplex PCR, and TCRdb kept only the in-frame ones, dropping some. The sample consists of 250,000 or so clones, around four fifths of them appearing once. Participants classified as exposed had met a COVID-19 case within 2 weeks before study entry. The TCR sequence derives from a woman between 40 and 50 years old who had been exposed to COVID-19. Sequences were obtained from PBMCs or T cells enriched from blood (not recorded which). The V gene is TRBV7-2, the J gene TRBJ2-3, with TRBD2 identical over 11 bases. The CDR3 is CASSLTSGDLTDTQYF. DNA for the CDR3: TGTGCCAGCAGCCTGACTAGCGGGGACCTCACAGATACGCAGTATTTT.